This passage covers 20 T cell receptor beta chains from one sample sequenced in a study of metastatic and nonmetastatic thyroid tumors (dated by TCRdb to about 2020). No patient had received any treatment before thyroid surgery. Library generation was performed with PCR. The instrument was an Illumina HiSeq 4000. Starting from the raw public reads, TCRdb applied fastp trimming at Q25, assembled clones with MiXCR and retained in-frame beta chains. This sample gives about 13,000 clones in total; around 20% of them show up just once. 12% of the sample rests with the top ten. The sample was adjacent normal tissue. The source is a female donor with papillary thyroid cancer or a benign thyroid nodule (not recorded which). Some clones in this sample may be carry-over from other donors' samples.

The chain links TRBV7-3 to TRBJ2-5, with TRBD2 matching 11 bases. CDR3 length: 18 amino acids. Germline loops: CDR1 SGHTA, CDR2 FQGTGA. V trimming: 5 bases; J trimming: 2 bases; junction bases outside the gene matches: 13. This CDR3 reads CASSPGFIAGGLQETQYF. Written as DNA, the CDR3 is TGTGCCAGCAGCCCTGGGTTTATAGCGGGAGGGCTGCAAGAGACCCAGTACTTC.

There are a few counts of this clone. This chain connects TRBV6-1 to TRBJ1-4, with 7 positions matching TRBD1. This CDR3 has 18 amino acids. Looked up from germline, CDR1 is MNHNS and CDR2 is SASEGT. Trimming cost V 8 bases and J 8 bases; bases outside gene matches: 23. CDR3 residues: CASHLGQANPGKGEKLFF. The CDR3 region has the DNA TGTGCCAGCCACCTCGGACAGGCTAACCCGGGGAAAGGGGAAAAACTGTTTTTT.

This clone came up a few times. This chain uses TRBV7-2 with TRBJ1-1; maybe TRBD1 (5 bases). The CDR3 runs 16 residues. Germline values: CDR1 SGHTA, CDR2 FQGNSA. V lost 0 bases, J lost 0 bases, and 11 bases lay in between. CDR3 sequence reads: CASSLASGAMNTEAFF. CDR3 DNA: TGTGCCAGCAGCTTAGCGTCCGGGGCCATGAACACTGAAGCTTTCTTT.

This clone has at least ten counts. This likely comes from a read error, as the CDR3 has no conserved phenylalanine or tryptophan at its end. The DNA is left out, because the CDR3 cannot be placed on it with certainty; the CDR3 is given as TCRdb lists it. This chain joins TRBV5-5 and TRBJ2-7; the D call TRBD2 from the table was never checked on the DNA. The germline gives CDR1 SGHKS, CDR2 YYEKEE (reference sequence). The CDR3 is 14 amino acids long, termini counted. The CDR3 region is CASSFVLAGEDLNT.

This clone was seen more than once but under ten times. The chain is built from TRBV14 and TRBJ2-3; D is uncertain. The germline V and J ends were trimmed by 4 bases and 7 bases, with 6 bases remaining between them. The germline V gene has CDR1 SGHDN and CDR2 FVKESK. CDR3 length: 11 residues. Here the CDR3 reads CASSLAYTQYF. CDR3 sequence (DNA): TGTGCCAGCAGCCTTGCATATACGCAGTATTTT.

This clone is medium-sized by share. The chain links TRBV2 to TRBJ2-3; TRBD2 matches at 14 bases. Germline-derived CDR1 and CDR2 are SNHLY and FYNNEI. Trimming cost V 8 bases and J 3 bases; bases outside gene matches: 7. The CDR3 length is 16 residues. The CDR3 region is CASVGLAGDETDTQYF. CDR3 nucleotides: TGTGCCAGCGTGGGACTAGCGGGAGACGAGACAGATACGCAGTATTTT.

This clone was found many times. The chain recombines TRBV7-3 with TRBJ2-2; D is undetermined. Germline V gene sequence: CDR1 SGHTA, CDR2 FQGTGA. The ends were cut back, 5 bases at V and 4 bases at J, with 14 bases in the middle. The CDR3 sequence is 15 residues long. The CDR3 region has the DNA TGTGCCAGCAGCCCCACGGGCGGAGCCACCGGGGAGCTGTTTTTT. The encoded protein is CASSPTGGATGELFF.

This clone has only a few counts. The chain employs TRBV6-2 or TRBV6-3 and TRBJ1-5; TRBD1 is a possible D gene (5 bases). The CDR3 extends over 15 amino acids. Between the trimmed V and J ends, which lost 7 bases and 10 bases, there was a span of 23 bases. From germline, CDR1 is MNHEY and CDR2 SVGEGT. CDR3 sequence: CASITGHPWSCPQHF. Here the CDR3 DNA reads TGTGCCAGCATTACCGGACATCCATGGAGTTGTCCCCAGCATTTT.

By its share, this clone is medium-sized. The chain is built from TRBV20-1 and TRBJ1-2, with D unclear. The CDR3 loop spans 15 amino acids. In germline, CDR1 is DFQATT, CDR2 SNEGSKA (reference sequence). V shed 3 bases and J shed 5 bases, with 19 bases lying between them. The chain's CDR3 is CSARADPRRFYGYTF. The CDR3 nucleotides read TGCAGTGCTAGGGCGGACCCTCGGCGGTTTTATGGCTACACCTTC.

The gene calls are TRBV25-1 and TRBJ2-2; no firm D call. Looked up from germline, CDR1 is MGHDK and CDR2 is SYGVNS. The CDR3 sequence is 12 residues long. The ends were cut back, 5 bases at V and 5 bases at J, with 6 bases in the middle. CDR3 sequence: CASSPLTGELFF. The DNA of the CDR3 is TGTGCCAGCAGTCCTTTAACCGGGGAGCTGTTTTTT.

The rearrangement joins TRBV27 to TRBJ2-2; unclear D gene. Trimming took 3 bases from V and 5 from J, leaving 13 bases between them. This CDR3 comprises 15 residues. The germline CDR1 and CDR2 sequences are MNHEY and SMNVEV (reference sequence). The CDR3 here is CASSLGSLGTGELFF. The CDR3 DNA reads as TGTGCCAGCAGTTTGGGCAGCTTAGGGACCGGGGAGCTGTTTTTT.

In this sample, this clone turned up a few times. The same CDR3 arises from other DNA sequences in this sample as well. V gene TRBV2 combines with J gene TRBJ2-7; D could derive from TRBD1 or TRBD2 (6 bases each). The CDR3 sequence is 14 residues long. Trimming removed 5 bases from V and 10 bases from J, with 21 bases in between. Germline lookup yields CDR1 SNHLY and CDR2 FYNNEI. The CDR3 spells CASSPGGTTKVQYF. The DNA of the CDR3 is TGTGCCAGCAGTCCCGGGGGCACCACCAAGGTCCAGTACTTC.

V usage is TRBV3-1 and J usage is TRBJ2-7, with no clear D. The V end was cut by 5 bases, the J end by 2 bases, with 4 bases between. This CDR3 is built from 11 residues. Germline CDR1 and CDR2: LGHDT and YNNKEL (reference sequence). CDR3 DNA: TGTGCCAGCAGCACCCCCTACGAGCAGTACTTC. As protein: CASSTPYEQYF.

The chain carries TRBV11-3 and TRBJ2-7, with unresolved D. The CDR3 runs to 13 residues. Germline CDR1 is SGHNT and CDR2 is YENEEA. V lost 3 bases to trimming and J lost 0 bases, with 6 bases between them. CDR3 bases: TGTGCCAGCAGCTTCTCCCCCTCCTACGAGCAGTACTTC. Translation gives CASSFSPSYEQYF.

This clone was seen more than once but under ten times. The genes are TRBV10-3 and TRBJ1-1; a possible D gene is TRBD1 (6 bases). The CDR3 sequence is 15 residues long. Germline-derived CDR1 and CDR2 are ENHRY and SYGVKD. The germline V and J ends were trimmed by 6 bases and 1 base, with 15 bases remaining between them. The CDR3 DNA follows: TGTGCCATCAGCCCAGGGACAAATCAGAACACTGAAGCTTTCTTT. This translates into CAISPGTNQNTEAFF.

V usage is TRBV20-1 and J usage is TRBJ2-7, with TRBD1 as a possible D gene (5 bases). The CDR3 runs 14 residues. V was shortened by 5 bases and J by 2 bases, with 16 bases between the two germline ends. Germline assignment: CDR1 DFQATT and CDR2 SNEGSKA (reference sequence). The CDR3 sequence: CSAPNRQRTYEQYF. The CDR3 DNA follows: TGCAGTGCTCCCAACAGACAGAGGACCTACGAGCAGTACTTC.

This clone came up a few times. The rearrangement links TRBV6-5 to TRBJ1-2; D is ambiguous. The CDR3 is 13 residues long. Per the germline V gene, CDR1 is MNHEY and CDR2 is SVGAGI. CDR3 DNA: TGTGACTGCAGTTACTCGAGAGTTTATGGCTACACCTTC. This translates into CDCSYSRVYGYTF.

This clone was seen just once. The chain is built from TRBV5-1 and TRBJ2-7, with D perhaps given as TRBD1 or TRBD2 (5 bases each). The V end was cut by 4 bases, the J end by 2 bases, with 13 bases between. The CDR3 has 14 amino acids. Germline V gives CDR1 SGHRS, CDR2 YFSETQ. CDR3 amino acids: CASSLRDGPYEQYF. Here the CDR3 DNA reads TGCGCCAGCAGCCTTCGGGACGGACCCTACGAGCAGTACTTC.

This clone is medium-sized. The chain combines TRBV10-2 with TRBJ1-6; D not certain. The CDR3 is 14 residues long. The V and J ends lost 3 bases and 8 bases respectively, with 11 bases between them. The V gene's germline CDR1 is WSHSY and CDR2 SAAADI. The CDR3 region is CASSDGLWDSPLHF. Here the CDR3 DNA reads TGCGCCAGCAGTGACGGCCTATGGGATTCACCCCTCCACTTT.

This clone was found many times. A junction boundary mismatches the germline segment, possibly from a read error. The chain carries TRBV4-1 and TRBJ2-7; D not certain. This CDR3 spans 13 amino acids. Per germline, CDR1 MGHRA and CDR2 YSYEKL. This CDR3 reads CASSQDVNYERYF. CDR3 nucleotide sequence: TGCGCCAGCAGCCAAGATGTTAACTACGAGCGGTACTTC.